This entry lists 25 T cell receptor beta chains sequenced from one sample in a study of blood T cells in healthy people across ages. Using a J-beta primer mix together with a sample-barcoded 5' primer, a second PCR was run for about 6 to 11 cycles. TCRdb redid the calling of the 5' RACE reads with MiXCR, one entry per CDR3 protein. This sample has around 1,900,000 distinct CDR3 sequences; approximately 40% occur once, and the top ten carry 23%. Sequenced input: blood. These receptors were collected from a human donor in good health.

This rearrangement joins TRBV11-1 to TRBJ2-6; D uncertain. The CDR3 sequence is 21 residues long. The germline V gene has CDR1 SGHAT and CDR2 FQDESV (reference sequence). The V end was cut by 0 bases, the J end by 1 base, with 22 bases between. In DNA, the CDR3 is TGTGCCAGCAGCTTAGCTTTTTTCTCGGCGGTCGACCCTTCTGGGGCCAACGTCCTGACTTTC. Translation gives CASSLAFFSAVDPSGANVLTF.

The chain joins TRBV30 to TRBJ1-2; 8 bases align to TRBD1. CDR1 and CDR2 (germline): GTSNPN, SVGIG (reference sequence). The CDR3 sequence is 14 residues long. Trimming took 2 bases from V and 5 from J; bases not matched to a gene: 7. The CDR3 is CAWSPDRAAYGYTF. The CDR3 DNA reads as TGTGCCTGGAGTCCGGACAGGGCCGCGTATGGCTACACCTTC.

This clonotype came up once. A single base separates this from a much larger clone, so it may be a read error. The chain employs TRBV5-6 and TRBJ2-7; the D gene is possibly TRBD2 (7 bases). V dropped 0 bases and J dropped 3 bases, with 13 bases sitting between them. Germline assignment: CDR1 SGHDT and CDR2 YYEEEE. The CDR3 spans 15 residues. The CDR3 nucleotides are TGTGCCAGCAGCTTGGGGGGGGGCGGAATCTACGAGCAGTACTTC. This sequence encodes CASSLGGGGIYEQYF.

In this sample, this clonotype turned up a few times. The rearrangement links TRBV6-5 to TRBJ2-7; D is unresolved. Germline V gene data show CDR1 as MNHEY and CDR2 as SVGAGI. Trimming removed 0 bases at V and 2 bases at J, with 8 bases between. CDR3 length: 14 amino acids. This CDR3 is CASSYSAATYEQYF. DNA for the CDR3: TGTGCCAGCAGTTACTCTGCGGCGACCTACGAGCAGTACTTC.

The CDR3 DNA sequence: TGCAGTGCTGCCTCCGGGACAGGGTATGGCTACACCTTC. Residues: CSAASGTGYGYTF. The chain links TRBV20-1 to TRBJ1-2, with 9 positions matching TRBD1. CDR1 is DFQATT, CDR2 SNEGSKA, per germline (reference sequence). This CDR3 is built from 13 residues. Germline trimming cut 5 bases from V and 5 bases from J; bases unmatched to any gene: 6.

The chain carries TRBV7-8 and TRBJ1-1; D is ambiguous. The germline V and J ends were trimmed by 2 bases and 4 bases, with 8 bases remaining between them. From germline, CDR1 is SGHVS and CDR2 FQNEAQ. CDR3 length: 13 amino acids. The CDR3 DNA is TGTGCCAGCAGCTTACCCACGACCACTGAAGCTTTCTTT. Protein sequence: CASSLPTTTEAFF.

The V and J genes are TRBV20-1 and TRBJ1-4, with a tentative D call TRBD1 (6 bases). V lost 6 bases and J 3 bases, leaving 11 bases between the germline ends. CDR1 is DFQATT and CDR2 is SNEGSKA in the germline V gene (reference sequence). The CDR3 loop spans 13 amino acids. The chain's CDR3 is CSATDSSNEKLFF. CDR3 coding DNA: TGCAGTGCGACGGACAGCTCTAATGAAAAACTGTTTTTT.

The table lists this clonotype with a few counts. The chain links TRBV6-1 to TRBJ1-1, with unresolved D. The CDR3 totals 13 residues. In germline, CDR1 is MNHNS, CDR2 SASEGT. Trimming pared 2 bases from V and 10 bases from J, leaving 14 bases between. The CDR3: CASSELGRAPAFF. CDR3 DNA: TGTGCCAGCAGTGAACTCGGGCGGGCGCCAGCTTTCTTT.

The chain couples TRBV5-1 to TRBJ1-2; possibly TRBD1 for D (5 bases). This CDR3 comprises 14 residues. Germline V CDR1 and CDR2: SGHRS, YFSETQ. Trimming cost V 0 bases and J 6 bases, with 12 bases left between them. CDR3 DNA: TGCGCCAGCAGCTTGGTTGGGGCTAGGGATGGCTACACCTTC. This codes for CASSLVGARDGYTF.

The gene calls are TRBV5-1 and TRBJ2-5, with TRBD2 matching 7 bases. The V and J ends lost 6 bases and 5 bases, in that order; junction bases with no gene match: 13. CDR1 and CDR2 from the germline V gene are SGHRS and YFSETQ. CDR3 length equals 15 residues. CDR3 region: CASTFGSTGGETQYF. CDR3 bases: TGCGCCAGCACGTTTGGATCTACCGGGGGGGAGACCCAGTACTTC.

The V call is TRBV25-1, the J call TRBJ2-1; 8 positions agree with TRBD1. V gave up 3 bases and J gave up 8 bases; unmatched junction bases: 15. The CDR3 sequence is 17 residues long. Germline V gene lookup returns CDR1 MGHDK and CDR2 SYGVNS. The CDR3 protein is CASSDQRTGGASDEQFF. The CDR3, as DNA: TGTGCCAGCAGTGACCAACGAACAGGGGGAGCAAGCGATGAGCAGTTCTTC.

This clonotype has just a few counts. The genes are TRBV6-1 and TRBJ2-1, with 7 bases lining up with TRBD1. The CDR3 runs to 15 residues. J lost 8 bases, V lost 2 bases, and 9 bases had no gene match. CDR1 and CDR2 from the germline V gene are MNHNS and SASEGT. DNA of the CDR3: TGTGCCAGCAGTGAAAGTGAAGGGGGCTGGTATGAGCAGTTCTTC. Its translation: CASSESEGGWYEQFF.

Remarks on this clonotype: Germline is not matched at one junction end, which may reflect a read error. The rearrangement uses TRBV20-1 and TRBJ2-2; TRBD1 might be the D (6 bases). This CDR3 spans 14 amino acids. Germline values: CDR1 DFQATT, CDR2 SNEGSKA (reference sequence). The CDR3 spells CSTRKITGTGELFF. For the CDR3, the DNA is TGCAGTACTAGAAAGATAACAGGGACCGGGGAGCTGTTTTTT.

The J gene is TRBJ2-1, the V gene TRBV7-2; D gene uncertain. Trimming left V 3 bases short and J 3 bases short, with 12 bases between. Germline CDR1 is SGHTA and CDR2 is FQGNSA. The CDR3 length is 15 residues. In DNA, the CDR3 is TGTGCCAGCAGCTTTAGGGCATTAATCTACAATGAGCAGTTCTTC. Its translation: CASSFRALIYNEQFF.

V is TRBV6-6 and J is TRBJ1-1; possibly TRBD1 for D (5 bases). The V end was cut by 0 bases, the J end by 9 bases, with 17 bases between. The CDR3 contains 15 residues. Germline V gives CDR1 MNHNY, CDR2 SVGAGI (reference sequence). CDR3 DNA sequence: TGTGCCAGCAGTTACTCGGGGGGGAGCCCACAGCAAGCTTTCTTT. Its translation: CASSYSGGSPQQAFF.

As for this clonotype: This is likely a read error, given that the CDR3 carries no conserved phenylalanine or tryptophan at its end. This chain links TRBV4-1 with TRBJ2-7; TRBD2 is a possible D gene (6 bases). V was shortened by 4 bases and J by 7 bases, with 14 bases between the two germline ends. The length of the CDR3 is 13 residues. Germline lookup yields CDR1 MGHRA and CDR2 YSYEKL. Written as DNA, the CDR3 is TGCGCCAGCAGCCGGACCGGGACTTTGGAGCAGTACTTA. As protein: CASSRTGTLEQYL.

This rearrangement joins TRBV5-1 to TRBJ2-7, with D perhaps matching TRBD1 (7 bases). Trimming left V 0 bases short and J 10 bases short, with 20 bases between. The CDR3 covers 15 residues. Germline lookup yields CDR1 SGHRS and CDR2 YFSETQ. The CDR3 protein is CASSLDGRGESIQYF. CDR3 DNA: TGCGCCAGCAGCTTGGACGGCAGGGGGGAATCTATTCAGTACTTC.

This clonotype was seen a few times. The junction departs from the called germline gene at one end, perhaps through a read error. V gene TRBV20-1 combines with J gene TRBJ2-3; D remains unclear. Germline values: CDR1 DFQATT, CDR2 SNEGSKA (reference sequence). The CDR3 extends over 13 amino acids. CDR3 in DNA: TGCAGCGCTAGAGATCCAATCACAGATACGCAGTATTTT. Residues: CSARDPITDTQYF.

The gene calls are TRBV20-1 and TRBJ2-7; D possibly corresponds to TRBD1 (6 bases). The CDR3 has 15 residues. V lost 0 bases, J lost 2 bases, and 14 bases lay in between. In germline, CDR1 is DFQATT, CDR2 SNEGSKA (reference sequence). CDR3 amino acids: CSARDGGSRAYEQYF. Here the CDR3 DNA reads TGCAGTGCTAGAGATGGGGGCTCTCGGGCCTACGAGCAGTACTTC.

This clonotype has more than one count but fewer than ten. The chain joins TRBV7-2 to TRBJ2-3; no definite D call. Trimming took off 7 bases at V and 2 bases at J, with 10 bases between the two ends. The CDR3 is made up of 13 amino acids. Germline CDR1 reads SGHTA; CDR2 reads FQGNSA. CDR3 in amino acids: CASNPTVTDTQYF. The CDR3 nucleotides are TGTGCCAGCAACCCTACTGTCACAGATACGCAGTATTTT.

The CDR3 bases are TGTGCCACCAGTGATTCGGACGGAATTACTCCCTACGAGCAGTACTTC. It specifies CATSDSDGITPYEQYF. This chain uses TRBV24-1 with TRBJ2-5; no clear D gene. The DNA end is more similar to TRBJ2-7, so the J call may be wrong. Germline CDR1 is KGHDR and CDR2 is SFDVKD. This CDR3 is built from 16 residues.

The sample holds a few counts of this clonotype. This chain connects TRBV7-2 to TRBJ2-1, with 8 bases fitting TRBD1. Germline CDR1 SGHTA, CDR2 FQGNSA. The V gene end was trimmed by 4 bases and the J gene end by 9 bases; junction bases not matched to a gene: 8. The CDR3 sequence is 14 residues long. In DNA, the CDR3 is TGTGCCAGCAGCTCCTATTCACAGGGGGGTGAGCAGTTCTTC. This encodes CASSSYSQGGEQFF.

V and J are TRBV11-3 and TRBJ1-1, with 8 bases that match TRBD1. V was clipped by 6 bases and J by 3 bases; unmatched bases: 12. Germline CDR1 is SGHNT and CDR2 is YENEEA. The CDR3 extends over 16 amino acids. The CDR3 coding sequence is TGTGCCAGCAGTCCCGGGACAGGCCTAGGGGACACTGAAGCTTTCTTT. It yields the protein CASSPGTGLGDTEAFF.

The chain has TRBV4-3 and TRBJ2-1; 8 nucleotides align to TRBD1. The length of the CDR3 is 15 residues. V gave up 0 bases and J gave up 10 bases; unmatched junction bases: 8. In germline, CDR1 is LGHNA, CDR2 YSLEER. CDR3 region: CASSQEGPGGHEQFF. In nucleotides, the CDR3 is TGCGCCAGCAGCCAAGAAGGTCCAGGGGGCCACGAGCAGTTCTTC.

This rearrangement joins TRBV6-6 to TRBJ2-3; 13 positions agree with TRBD2. CDR1 is MNHNY and CDR2 is SVGAGI in the germline V gene (reference sequence). With 5 bases clipped from V and 3 bases from J, the junction kept 8 bases outside the gene matches. CDR3 length: 17 residues. This CDR3 is CASSTTTSGGSTDTQYF. CDR3 nucleotide sequence: TGTGCCAGCAGTACGACGACTAGCGGGGGGTCTACAGATACGCAGTATTTT.